This note documents a single TCR beta chain sequence. Its antigen is unidentified. This record comes from a study of PD-1 blockade in classical Hodgkin lymphoma. The protocol was immunoSEQ multiplex PCR, while the TCRdb copy is restricted to in-frame clones and leaves out a portion. The table shows tens of thousands of clones, with about nine tenths occurring only once. Specified time point: cycle 4 day 1 (C4D1), after less than 7 weeks of nivolumab. Each patient relapsed following autologous stem cell transplantation, and prior brentuximab vedotin exposure differed. Classifying best responses yielded complete response, partial response or progressive disease. Germline assignment: CDR1 MNHEY and CDR2 SVGAGI. Trimming removed 2 bases at V and 0 bases at J, with 8 bases between. There are 15 residues in the CDR3. The study, taken as a whole, reports: Diversity in CD4+ TCRs, unlike that measured in CD8+ TCRs, had risen significantly by C4D1.

The chain has TRBV6-5 and TRBJ2-1; no clear D. The sequence came from a human donor with classical Hodgkin lymphoma. The sequencing here drew on peripheral blood mononuclear cells (PBMCs), taken before the fourth cycle of nivolumab. Here the CDR3 reads CASSYGPSSYNEQFF. The CDR3 DNA follows: TGTGCCAGCAGTTACGGGCCGAGCTCCTACAATGAGCAGTTCTTC.